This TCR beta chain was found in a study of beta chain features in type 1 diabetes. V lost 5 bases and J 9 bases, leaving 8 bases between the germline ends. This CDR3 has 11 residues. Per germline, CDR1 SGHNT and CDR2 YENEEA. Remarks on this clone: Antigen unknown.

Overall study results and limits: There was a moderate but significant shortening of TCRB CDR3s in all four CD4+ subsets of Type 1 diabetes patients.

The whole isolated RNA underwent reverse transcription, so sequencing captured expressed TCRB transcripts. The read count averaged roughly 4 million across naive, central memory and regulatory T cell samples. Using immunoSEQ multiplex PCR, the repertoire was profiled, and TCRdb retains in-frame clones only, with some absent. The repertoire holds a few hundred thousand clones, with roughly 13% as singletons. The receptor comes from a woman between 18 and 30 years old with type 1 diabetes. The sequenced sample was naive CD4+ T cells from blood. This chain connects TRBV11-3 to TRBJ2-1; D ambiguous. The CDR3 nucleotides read TGTGCCAGCAGCCCCTCCCGTGAGCAGTTCTTC. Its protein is CASSPSREQFF. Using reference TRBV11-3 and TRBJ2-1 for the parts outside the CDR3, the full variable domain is EAGVVQSPRYKIIEKKQPVAFWCNPISGHNTLYWYLQNLGQGPELLIRYENEEAVDDSQLPKDRFSAERLKGVDSTLKIQPAELGDSAVYLCASSPSREQFFGPGTRLTVL.